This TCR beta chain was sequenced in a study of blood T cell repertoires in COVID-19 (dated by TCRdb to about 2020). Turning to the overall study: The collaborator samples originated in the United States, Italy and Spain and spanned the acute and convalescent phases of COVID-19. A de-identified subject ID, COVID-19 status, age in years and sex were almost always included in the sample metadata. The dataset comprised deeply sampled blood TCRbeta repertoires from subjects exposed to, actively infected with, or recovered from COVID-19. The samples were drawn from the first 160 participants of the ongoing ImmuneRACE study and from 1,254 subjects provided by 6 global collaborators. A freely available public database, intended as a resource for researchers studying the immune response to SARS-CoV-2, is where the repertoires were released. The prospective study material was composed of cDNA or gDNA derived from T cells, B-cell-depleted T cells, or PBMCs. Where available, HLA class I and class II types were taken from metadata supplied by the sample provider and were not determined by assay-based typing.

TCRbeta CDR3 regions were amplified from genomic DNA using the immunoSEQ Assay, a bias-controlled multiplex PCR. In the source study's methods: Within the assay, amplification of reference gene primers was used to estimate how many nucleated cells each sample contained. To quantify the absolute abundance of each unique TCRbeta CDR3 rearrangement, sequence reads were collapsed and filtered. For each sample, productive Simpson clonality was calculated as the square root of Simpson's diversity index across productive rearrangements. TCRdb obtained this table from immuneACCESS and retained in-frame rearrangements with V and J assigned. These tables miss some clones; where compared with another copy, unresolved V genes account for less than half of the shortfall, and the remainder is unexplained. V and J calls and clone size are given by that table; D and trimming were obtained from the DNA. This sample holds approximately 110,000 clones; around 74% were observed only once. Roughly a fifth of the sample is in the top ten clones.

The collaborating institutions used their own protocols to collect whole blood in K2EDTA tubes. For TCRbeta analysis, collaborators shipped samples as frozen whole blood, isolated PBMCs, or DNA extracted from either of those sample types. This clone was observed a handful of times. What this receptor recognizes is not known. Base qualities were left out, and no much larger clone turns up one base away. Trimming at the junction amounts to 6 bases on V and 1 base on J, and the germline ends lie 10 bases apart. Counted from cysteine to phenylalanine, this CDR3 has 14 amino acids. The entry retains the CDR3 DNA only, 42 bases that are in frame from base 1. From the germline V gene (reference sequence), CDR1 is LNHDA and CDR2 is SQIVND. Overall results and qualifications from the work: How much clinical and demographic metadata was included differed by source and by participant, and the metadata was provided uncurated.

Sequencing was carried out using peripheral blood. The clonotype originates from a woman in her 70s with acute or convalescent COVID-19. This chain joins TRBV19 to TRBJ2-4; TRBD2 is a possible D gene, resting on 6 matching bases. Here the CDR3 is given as CASSGGAAKNIQYF. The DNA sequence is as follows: TGTGCCAGTAGCGGCGGGGCCGCCAAAAACATTCAGTACTTC.